Following are 27 T cell receptor beta chains from one sample sequenced in a study of Ad26.COV2.S vaccination and SARS-CoV-2 variants. Measured with immunoSEQ multiplex PCR; TCRdb has only the in-frame clones, and not every one. The repertoire has over 450,000 clones, roughly 87% of them found once; the top ten carry roughly 1.7%. As for treatment: around 19 received Ad26.COV2.S at low or high dose, single or two shots; 5 received placebo; per-sample allocation not given. The samples date from day 63 after the first vaccine or placebo injection. The starting material was peripheral blood, obtained in a trial of Ad26.COV2.S vaccine versus placebo. The receptors were gathered from a person between 18 and 59 years old who received the Ad26.COV2.S COVID-19 vaccine or a placebo.

The chain is built from TRBV4-2 and TRBJ2-1, with D unclear. CDR1 and CDR2 (germline): LGHNA, YNFKEQ. With 0 bases removed from V and 2 bases from J, the gap between germline ends came to 8 bases. The CDR3 length is 15 residues. CDR3 in amino acids: CASSQEGPPYNEQFF. The CDR3 bases are TGTGCCAGCAGCCAAGAAGGGCCACCCTACAATGAGCAGTTCTTC.

The CDR3 reads CASSSRQSGSNQPQHF. For the CDR3, the DNA is TGTGCCAGCAGCAGCAGACAGTCGGGTAGCAATCAGCCCCAGCATTTT. This chain links TRBV6-2 or TRBV6-3 with TRBJ1-5, with D tentatively TRBD1 (5 bases). CDR1 is MNHEY, CDR2 SVGEGT, per germline. V gave up 6 bases and J gave up 0 bases, with 15 bases separating them. The CDR3 spans 16 residues.

The chain combines TRBV18 with TRBJ1-2; 8 bases fit TRBD1. This CDR3 comprises 16 residues. Germline V gene lookup returns CDR1 KGHSH and CDR2 LQKENI. V was clipped by 3 bases and J by 4 bases; unmatched bases: 10. In DNA, the CDR3 is TGTGCCAGCTCACCCGAACTTGACAGGGGCGCCTATGGCTACACCTTC. Residues: CASSPELDRGAYGYTF. Combining the CDR3 with reference TRBV18 and TRBJ1-2 gives the whole variable domain NAGVMQNPRHLVRRRGQEARLRCSPMKGHSHVYWYRQLPEEGLKFMVYLQKENIIDESGMPKERFSAEFPKEGPSILRIQQVVRGDSAAYFCASSPELDRGAYGYTFGSGTRLTVV.

For the CDR3, the DNA is TGTGCCATCAGCGGGAACCATGGACAGCCCCAGCATTTT. Translated, it gives CAISGNHGQPQHF. J is TRBJ1-5 and V is TRBV10-3, with D unresolved. The germline gives CDR1 ENHRY, CDR2 SYGVKD. The CDR3 is 13 amino acids. The V gene lost 6 bases and the J gene lost 7 bases, with 13 bases spanning the gap.

The chain has TRBV6-2 or TRBV6-3 and TRBJ1-5, with D possibly matching TRBD1 (5 bases). From germline, CDR1 is MNHEY and CDR2 SVGEGT. This CDR3 comprises 14 residues. V shed 5 bases and J shed 1 base, with 9 bases lying between them. CDR3 sequence reads: CASSPGGSNQPQHF. The DNA of the CDR3 is TGTGCCAGCAGTCCGGGGGGAAGCAATCAGCCCCAGCATTTT.

This clone was counted between two and nine times. This rearrangement joins TRBV21-1 to TRBJ2-7; the table's D call of TRBD2 was not tested on the DNA. TRBV21-1 is a documented pseudogene. The CDR3 spans 15 residues. The chain's CDR3 is CASSNAERDPYEQYF. CDR3 in DNA: TGTGCCAGCAGCAATGCTGAGCGCGACCCCTACGAGCAGTACTTC.

The chain is built from TRBV11-2 and TRBJ2-1; D gene uncertain. CDR3 length equals 12 residues. V was pared by 8 bases and J by 0 bases, with 5 bases between. Germline CDR1 and CDR2: SGHAT and FQNNGV. The CDR3 bases are TGTGCCAGCGGGTACTCCTACAATGAGCAGTTCTTC. Encoded protein: CASGYSYNEQFF.

The chain links TRBV5-4 to TRBJ1-1, with a weak D call TRBD1 (5 bases). Deletions cut 7 bases from V and 1 base from J, with 11 bases between. Germline V gives CDR1 SGHNT, CDR2 YYREEE (reference sequence). The CDR3 runs 13 residues. The CDR3 region is CASASTGNTEAFF. The CDR3 nucleotides read TGTGCCAGCGCAAGTACAGGGAACACTGAAGCTTTCTTT.

The V call is TRBV27, the J call TRBJ1-4, with 8 positions matching TRBD1. Germline V lookup: CDR1 MNHEY, CDR2 SMNVEV (reference sequence). V dropped 6 bases and J dropped 5; count of bases not matched to a gene: 8. This CDR3 is built from 15 residues. CDR3 bases: TGTGCCAGCAGATTGACAGGGGCCAACAATGAAAAACTGTTTTTT. This codes for CASRLTGANNEKLFF. Based on the CDR3 plus reference TRBV27 and TRBJ1-4, the full variable domain is EAQVTQNPRYLITVTGKKLTVTCSQNMNHEYMSWYRQDPGLGLRQIYYSMNVEVTDKGDVPEGYKVSRKEKRNFPLILESPSPNQTSLYFCASRLTGANNEKLFFGSGTQLSVL.

In this sample, this clone turned up once. This rearrangement joins TRBV3-1 (or the pseudogene TRBV3-2) to TRBJ1-1; tentatively, D is TRBD1 (5 bases). The CDR3 is 15 amino acids. Germline V gene sequence: CDR1 LGHDT, CDR2 YNNKEL (reference sequence). V lost 1 base and J 1 base, leaving 10 bases between the germline ends. CDR3 bases: TGTGCCAGCAGCCAAGCAGGGAGGGGGAACACTGAAGCTTTCTTT. Translation gives CASSQAGRGNTEAFF.

V and J are TRBV3-1 (or the pseudogene TRBV3-2) and TRBJ1-2; D unclear. V gave up 1 base and J gave up 1 base, with 7 bases separating them. Germline-derived CDR1 and CDR2 are LGHDT and YNNKEL (reference sequence). The CDR3 is made up of 14 amino acids. The DNA of the CDR3 is TGTGCCAGCAGCCAAGGGAATATTAACTATGGCTACACCTTC. This codes for CASSQGNINYGYTF.

V and J are TRBV3-1 (or the pseudogene TRBV3-2) and TRBJ1-6; D is undetermined. The V end was cut by 1 base, the J end by 15 bases, with 22 bases between. CDR1 LGHDT and CDR2 YNNKEL come from the germline V gene (reference sequence). The CDR3 is made up of 16 amino acids. The CDR3 loop is CASSQGGTGFLLGLHF. CDR3 bases: TGTGCCAGCAGCCAAGGGGGAACCGGGTTTCTGTTAGGCCTCCACTTT.

This clone has more than one count but fewer than ten. The J gene is TRBJ2-7, the V gene TRBV19; TRBD2 agrees at 12 bases. J gave up 2 bases and V 6 bases, and 2 bases lay outside the gene matches. This CDR3 has 14 residues. Germline assignment: CDR1 LNHDA and CDR2 SQIVND (reference sequence). The CDR3 loop is CASSRTSGAYEQYF. As DNA, the CDR3 is TGTGCCAGTAGCAGGACTAGCGGGGCCTACGAGCAGTACTTC.

The V and J genes are TRBV29-1 and TRBJ2-4, with D possibly TRBD1 on 5 matching bases. Trimming removed 6 bases at V and 1 base at J, with 13 bases between. Germline V lookup: CDR1 SQVTM, CDR2 ANQGSEA. The CDR3 is 14 residues long. CDR3 bases: TGCAGCGTGGGGCCTCTGGGGGCCAAAAACATTCAGTACTTC. Protein sequence: CSVGPLGAKNIQYF.

The chain uses TRBV20-1 and TRBJ2-1; 10 positions match TRBD2. Germline CDR1 and CDR2: DFQATT and SNEGSKA (reference sequence). The CDR3 contains 11 residues. Trimming removed 6 bases from V and 10 bases from J; junction bases left unmatched: 3. CDR3 residues: CSASGLAEQFF. Written as DNA, the CDR3 is TGCAGTGCCTCGGGACTAGCGGAGCAGTTCTTC.

In its sample, this clone was seen a few times. The gene calls are TRBV27 and TRBJ2-7; D not resolved. This CDR3 region has 14 residues. The germline gives CDR1 MNHEY, CDR2 SMNVEV (reference sequence). Trimming shortened V by 7 bases and J by 2 bases, and 15 bases separated the two germline ends. Written as DNA, the CDR3 is TGTGCCAGCAAGGGATCCGTGGGTACCTACGAGCAGTACTTC. Its protein is CASKGSVGTYEQYF.

This chain joins TRBV28 and TRBJ2-1; 10 bases match TRBD2. The CDR3 runs to 13 residues. Unmatched junction bases numbered 6, after V lost 8 bases and J lost 8 bases. Germline CDR1 is MDHEN and CDR2 is SYDVKM. In nucleotides, the CDR3 is TGTGCCAGCGGACTAGCGGCGGTCCATGAGCAGTTCTTC. This translates into CASGLAAVHEQFF.

This clone was counted a single time. The V call is TRBV10-3, the J call TRBJ2-3, with 10 bases lining up with TRBD1. Germline V CDR1 and CDR2: ENHRY, SYGVKD. The CDR3 runs to 15 residues. V shed 9 bases, J shed 5 bases, and the junction held 11 bases outside the gene matches. The CDR3 DNA reads as TGTGCCATACTCGGGGACAGGGGATTTAAAGATACGCAGTATTTT. It yields the protein CAILGDRGFKDTQYF.

The chain is built from TRBV6-5 and TRBJ2-1; D remains unclear. Germline lookup yields CDR1 MNHEY and CDR2 SVGAGI. V lost 7 bases, J lost 7 bases, and 14 bases lay in between. This CDR3 is built from 13 residues. The CDR3 nucleotides are TGTGCCAGCACCAATTCAGTTCGGAATGAGCAGTTCTTC. This sequence encodes CASTNSVRNEQFF.

J is TRBJ1-1 and V is TRBV5-1; D perhaps matches TRBD1 (6 bases). CDR1 is SGHRS and CDR2 is YFSETQ in the germline V gene. The ends were cut back, 0 bases at V and 3 bases at J, with 12 bases in the middle. The CDR3 is made up of 15 amino acids. As DNA, the CDR3 is TGCGCCAGCAGCTTGGGAAGAGGGGGAGACACTGAAGCTTTCTTT. Its translation: CASSLGRGGDTEAFF.

The chain links TRBV18 to TRBJ2-1, with D perhaps matching TRBD1 or TRBD2 (5 bases each). This CDR3 region has 14 residues. Trimming took 3 bases from V and 1 from J, leaving 7 bases between them. Germline CDR1 is KGHSH and CDR2 is LQKENI. CDR3: CASSPRESYNEQFF. Here the CDR3 DNA reads TGTGCCAGCTCACCCAGGGAGTCCTACAATGAGCAGTTCTTC.

The rearrangement joins TRBV28 to TRBJ2-1, with TRBD2 matching 10 bases. Trimming removed 6 bases from V and 0 bases from J; junction bases left unmatched: 5. Germline lookup yields CDR1 MDHEN and CDR2 SYDVKM. This CDR3 comprises 16 residues. The CDR3 sequence is CASSRGLASSYNEQFF. The DNA of the CDR3 is TGTGCCAGCAGCCGGGGACTAGCGAGCTCCTACAATGAGCAGTTCTTC.

This clone was observed once. The CDR3 reads CASSQLGLAGGNTGELFF. In DNA form, the CDR3 reads TGCGCCAGCAGCCAATTGGGACTAGCGGGGGGGAACACCGGGGAGCTGTTTTTT. This chain joins TRBV4-1 and TRBJ2-2, with 15 bases fitting TRBD2. V dropped 2 bases and J dropped 1; count of bases not matched to a gene: 2. CDR1 and CDR2 (germline): MGHRA, YSYEKL. This CDR3 is built from 18 residues.

The chain has TRBV3-1 (or the pseudogene TRBV3-2) and TRBJ1-3; D is perhaps TRBD1 (5 bases). Germline CDR1 and CDR2: LGHDT and YNNKEL (reference sequence). V was clipped by 4 bases and J by 7 bases, with 11 bases between them. The CDR3 is 13 residues long. The CDR3 nucleotides are TGTGCCAGCAGCCCTTACGGGGGGAACACCATATATTTT. It yields the protein CASSPYGGNTIYF.

The V call is TRBV6-5, the J call TRBJ1-5, with TRBD1 identical over 7 bases. The ends lost 4 bases at V and 0 bases at J; junction bases unmatched: 6. The CDR3 is 16 amino acids. CDR1 and CDR2 from the germline V gene are MNHEY and SVGAGI. The CDR3 DNA reads as TGTGCCAGCAGTTCAGGGGGGGGGCGTAGCAATCAGCCCCAGCATTTT. Residues: CASSSGGGRSNQPQHF.

The chain is built from TRBV19 and TRBJ1-3, with D possibly matching TRBD1 (5 bases). Germline V gene sequence: CDR1 LNHDA, CDR2 SQIVND (reference sequence). The length of the CDR3 is 15 residues. V was cut by 4 bases and J by 0 bases, with 10 bases left in between. CDR3 region: CASSTGSSSGNTIYF. CDR3 DNA: TGTGCCAGTAGTACAGGGTCGAGCTCTGGAAACACCATATATTTT.

This clone was seen a few times. The rearrangement links TRBV18 to TRBJ2-7; maybe TRBD2 (5 bases). Germline assignment: CDR1 KGHSH and CDR2 LQKENI. The germline V and J ends were trimmed by 6 bases and 6 bases, with 12 bases remaining between them. This CDR3 has 12 residues. CDR3 DNA sequence: TGTGCCAGCTCCCAGCGGCCACCCGAGCAGTACTTC. Amino acids: CASSQRPPEQYF.